These 26 T cell receptor beta chains were sequenced from one sample in a study of blood T cells in healthy people across ages. Primed by a sample-barcoded 5' primer and a J-beta primer mix, a second PCR proceeded for 7 to 11 cycles. TCRdb re-derived calls from the 5' RACE reads in MiXCR, one entry per CDR3 protein. The sample lists some 1.1 million distinct CDR3 sequences; roughly two fifths were seen once. Material for sequencing was blood. The receptors here all came from a man between 18 and 35 years old in good health.

The chain couples TRBV7-8 to TRBJ1-5; D is uncertain. The CDR3 is 17 residues long. Trimming shortened V by 0 bases and J by 6 bases, and 18 bases separated the two germline ends. Germline V gene data show CDR1 as SGHVS and CDR2 as FQNEAQ. The CDR3 DNA sequence: TGTGCCAGCAGCTTAGCACGGACCGTAGAATGGGGTCAGCCCCAGCATTTT. It is translated as CASSLARTVEWGQPQHF.

Concerning this clonotype: A much more abundant neighbour one base away suggests this may be a read error. The V call is TRBV6-5, the J call TRBJ2-1; D unresolved. Trimming pared 1 base from V and 13 bases from J, leaving 20 bases between. Germline assignment: CDR1 MNHEY and CDR2 SVGAGI. This CDR3 region has 15 residues. The CDR3 loop reads CASSYYGSVFETQFF. The CDR3 nucleotides read TGTGCCAGCAGTTACTACGGCTCGGTATTCGAGACCCAGTTCTTC.

This clonotype was observed a few times. V usage is TRBV12-3 or TRBV12-4 and J usage is TRBJ2-2, with TRBD1 matching 9 bases. The CDR3 contains 14 residues. The V and J ends lost 3 bases and 7 bases, in that order; junction bases with no gene match: 3. The CDR3 loop reads CASSLGQGGGELFF. For the CDR3, the DNA is TGTGCCAGCAGTTTGGGACAGGGTGGCGGGGAGCTGTTTTTT.

The rearrangement uses TRBV3-1 and TRBJ1-1; D is uncertain. V gave up 3 bases and J gave up 2 bases, with 7 bases separating them. The CDR3 consists of 13 residues. Germline-derived CDR1 and CDR2 are LGHDT and YNNKEL (reference sequence). The CDR3 loop is CASSQGINTEAFF. Here the CDR3 DNA reads TGTGCCAGCAGCCAGGGGATAAACACTGAAGCTTTCTTT. The variable domain in full, completed from reference TRBV3-1 and TRBJ1-1, reads DTAVSQTPKYLVTQMGNDKSIKCEQNLGHDTMYWYKQDSKKFLKIMFSYNNKELIINETVPNRFSPKSPDKAHLNLHINSLELGDSAVYFCASSQGINTEAFFGQGTRLTVV.

This clonotype was observed a handful of times. The chain uses TRBV4-1 and TRBJ2-3, with D possibly matching TRBD1 (6 bases). CDR1 MGHRA and CDR2 YSYEKL come from the germline V gene. The CDR3 totals 18 residues. The V gene lost 3 bases and the J gene lost 6 bases, with 25 bases spanning the gap. The CDR3 sequence is CASSQLAPSTGPGDTQYF. The CDR3, as DNA: TGCGCCAGCAGCCAGCTGGCCCCATCGACAGGTCCGGGGGATACGCAGTATTTT.

The chain recombines TRBV27 with TRBJ1-1; possibly TRBD1 for D (6 bases). The V gene lost 3 bases and the J gene lost 4 bases, with 15 bases spanning the gap. Germline assignment: CDR1 MNHEY and CDR2 SMNVEV (reference sequence). The CDR3 is 15 amino acids. The CDR3 protein is CASSFFFGGRTEAFF. In nucleotides, the CDR3 is TGTGCCAGCAGTTTCTTTTTTGGGGGGCGCACTGAAGCTTTCTTT.

V and J are TRBV9 and TRBJ2-3; 12 bases line up with TRBD1. This CDR3 contains 16 residues. Germline trimming cut 3 bases from V and 0 bases from J; bases unmatched to any gene: 2. The germline gives CDR1 SGDLS, CDR2 YYNGEE. The CDR3 nucleotides are TGTGCCAGCAGCGGGGACAGGGGGCAAAGCACAGATACGCAGTATTTT. Its translation is CASSGDRGQSTDTQYF.

The sample holds a few counts of this clonotype. The chain uses TRBV12-3 or TRBV12-4 and TRBJ1-5; D gene ambiguous. The CDR3 loop spans 12 amino acids. Trimming removed 3 bases from V and 3 bases from J, with 3 bases in between. The CDR3, as DNA: TGTGCCAGCAGTTTCACCAATCAGCCCCAGCATTTT. The encoded protein is CASSFTNQPQHF.

V gene TRBV30 combines with J gene TRBJ2-7; TRBD2 matches 7 bases. Germline CDR1 is GTSNPN and CDR2 is SVGIG (reference sequence). The CDR3 runs 14 residues. The V and J ends lost 2 bases and 0 bases, in that order; junction bases with no gene match: 4. For the CDR3, the DNA is TGTGCCTGGAGTTTTTCGGGGGGCTCCTACGAGCAGTACTTC. As protein: CAWSFSGGSYEQYF.

This clonotype has a handful of counts. This chain joins TRBV20-1 and TRBJ2-7; possibly TRBD2 for D (5 bases). The J call is in doubt because the DNA end fits TRBJ2-5 better. Germline V gene data show CDR1 as DFQATT and CDR2 as SNEGSKA (reference sequence). The CDR3 totals 14 residues. The chain's CDR3 is CSASGLLGSETQYF. CDR3 nucleotide sequence: TGCAGTGCTAGCGGACTTCTCGGTTCCGAGACCCAGTACTTC.

For this clonotype: A much larger clone sits a single nucleotide away, making a read error possible. DNA for the CDR3: TGCGCCAGCAGCCAAGAGACTCACGCAGATACGCAGTATTTT. Protein sequence: CASSQETHADTQYF. The chain has TRBV4-3 and TRBJ2-3, with D unclear. Germline CDR1 LGHNA, CDR2 YSLEER. The CDR3 covers 14 residues. V lost 0 bases to trimming and J lost 4 bases, with 8 bases between them.

V gene TRBV29-1 combines with J gene TRBJ2-1; no clear D. Germline loops: CDR1 SQVTM, CDR2 ANQGSEA. V lost 0 bases and J 6 bases, leaving 3 bases between the germline ends. This CDR3 spans 11 amino acids. CDR3 in DNA: TGCAGCGTTGAAGACAGCAATGAGCAGTTCTTC. Encoded protein: CSVEDSNEQFF.

This clonotype was picked up many times. CDR3 DNA: TGTGCCAGCAGTTTTAGGACGGACTACAATGAGCAGTTCTTC. Translated, it gives CASSFRTDYNEQFF. This chain connects TRBV28 to TRBJ2-1; no definite D call. Trimming left V 3 bases short and J 3 bases short, with 9 bases between. The germline V gene has CDR1 MDHEN and CDR2 SYDVKM. The CDR3 is 14 residues long.

J is TRBJ1-1 and V is TRBV9; D uncertain. The CDR3 runs to 16 residues. Trimming left V 4 bases short and J 4 bases short, with 20 bases between. The germline CDR1 and CDR2 sequences are SGDLS and YYNGEE. CDR3 bases: TGTGCCAGCAGCCCATATAGTAGTGGGGTTTTCACTGAAGCTTTCTTT. This codes for CASSPYSSGVFTEAFF. Based on the CDR3 plus reference TRBV9 and TRBJ1-1, the full variable domain is DSGVTQTPKHLITATGQRVTLRCSPRSGDLSVYWYQQSLDQGLQFLIQYYNGEERAKGNILERFSAQQFPDLHSELNLSSLELGDSALYFCASSPYSSGVFTEAFFGQGTRLTVV.

This clonotype was counted between two and nine times. The rearrangement links TRBV5-1 to TRBJ1-1; D perhaps matches TRBD1 (6 bases). This CDR3 is built from 14 residues. In germline, CDR1 is SGHRS, CDR2 YFSETQ. Trimming cost V 4 bases and J 1 base, with 11 bases left between them. The CDR3 loop is CASSVGHRNTEAFF. The DNA for the CDR3 is TGCGCCAGCAGCGTGGGACACAGGAACACTGAAGCTTTCTTT.

The chain links TRBV6-5 to TRBJ2-3; 9 nucleotides line up with TRBD1. From germline, CDR1 is MNHEY and CDR2 SVGAGI. The CDR3 is made up of 16 amino acids. Trimming took 5 bases from V and 6 from J; bases not matched to a gene: 12. CDR3 sequence: CASSPGQGLVGDTQYF. The CDR3 DNA sequence: TGTGCCAGCAGTCCCGGACAGGGGCTAGTTGGGGATACGCAGTATTTT.

This chain links TRBV2 with TRBJ2-5, with D maybe TRBD2 (5 bases). The tail of the sequence fits TRBJ2-1 better, so the J call may be wrong. In germline, CDR1 is SNHLY, CDR2 FYNNEI. This CDR3 has 15 amino acids. The CDR3 region is CASSEARRVQETQFF. Written as DNA, the CDR3 is TGTGCCAGCAGTGAAGCGCGGCGGGTCCAAGAGACCCAGTTCTTC.

With regard to this clonotype: The germline gene is not matched at one end of the junction; a read error may be the cause. The chain employs TRBV29-1 and TRBJ2-3, with D unclear. CDR1 and CDR2 from the germline V gene are SQVTM and ANQGSEA. This CDR3 has 12 residues. CDR3: CSVRLITDTRYF. The CDR3 DNA follows: TGCAGCGTGCGGCTGATCACAGATACGCGGTATTTT.

The gene calls are TRBV12-3 or TRBV12-4 and TRBJ2-3; either TRBD1 or TRBD2 may supply D (5 bases each). V lost 3 bases and J lost 0, with 16 bases in between. The length of the CDR3 is 17 residues. The CDR3 is CASSLGVEGASTDTQYF. The CDR3 bases are TGTGCCAGCAGTTTGGGGGTAGAGGGTGCTAGCACAGATACGCAGTATTTT.

V usage is TRBV12-3 or TRBV12-4 and J usage is TRBJ1-1; TRBD1 matches at 8 bases. The V gene end was trimmed by 7 bases and the J gene end by 8 bases; junction bases not matched to a gene: 6. The CDR3 extends over 12 amino acids. CDR3 amino acids: CASTQRDREAFF. The CDR3 DNA reads TGTGCCAGCACCCAACGGGACAGGGAAGCTTTCTTT.

The chain uses TRBV7-8 and TRBJ2-2; no firm D call. Germline V gene data show CDR1 as SGHVS and CDR2 as FQNEAQ. The CDR3 contains 16 residues. The ends were cut back, 4 bases at V and 3 bases at J, with 15 bases in the middle. The CDR3 sequence: CASSSTEPVDTGELFF. The CDR3 DNA reads TGTGCCAGCAGCTCTACCGAACCGGTGGACACCGGGGAGCTGTTTTTT.

The chain links TRBV20-1 to TRBJ2-3; D unclear. Deletions cut 0 bases from V and 4 bases from J, with 17 bases between. This CDR3 has 16 residues. Germline V lookup: CDR1 DFQATT, CDR2 SNEGSKA (reference sequence). The DNA of the CDR3 is TGCAGTGCTAGAGATAGCCCCAACTTTGGGGCAGATACGCAGTATTTT. Translation gives CSARDSPNFGADTQYF.

The chain is built from TRBV27 and TRBJ1-1; D may be TRBD1 (5 bases). Per the germline V gene, CDR1 is MNHEY and CDR2 is SMNVEV (reference sequence). The CDR3 has 14 residues. V lost 7 bases and J 5 bases, leaving 17 bases between the germline ends. In DNA, the CDR3 is TGTGCCAGCAAATGGGGCGGCCGGGTAACTGAAGCTTTCTTT. Residues: CASKWGGRVTEAFF.

This chain links TRBV29-1 with TRBJ2-7, with D possibly called TRBD1 or TRBD2 (5 bases each). The J call may be wrong; the DNA end is better matched by TRBJ2-5. The CDR3 length is 13 residues. Germline lookup yields CDR1 SQVTM and CDR2 ANQGSEA. CDR3: CSVDSGTGETQYF. The DNA for the CDR3 is TGCAGCGTTGACTCCGGGACGGGTGAGACCCAGTACTTC.

CDR3 nucleotide sequence: TGTGCCATCAGTGAGTCTCGGGAGTACGAGCAGTACTTC. Amino acids: CAISESREYEQYF. The chain has TRBV10-3 and TRBJ2-7; a possible D gene is TRBD2 (6 bases). The germline gives CDR1 ENHRY, CDR2 SYGVKD. The CDR3 spans 13 residues. The ends were cut back, 0 bases at V and 4 bases at J, with 7 bases in the middle.

V and J are TRBV9 and TRBJ1-5; possible D gene TRBD1, 6 bases. The CDR3 length is 14 residues. Germline V gene lookup returns CDR1 SGDLS and CDR2 YYNGEE. The V and J ends lost 4 bases and 6 bases respectively, with 14 bases between them. The CDR3 region is CASSRRGLGQPQHF. CDR3 bases: TGTGCCAGCAGCCGCAGGGGCTTGGGTCAGCCCCAGCATTTT.